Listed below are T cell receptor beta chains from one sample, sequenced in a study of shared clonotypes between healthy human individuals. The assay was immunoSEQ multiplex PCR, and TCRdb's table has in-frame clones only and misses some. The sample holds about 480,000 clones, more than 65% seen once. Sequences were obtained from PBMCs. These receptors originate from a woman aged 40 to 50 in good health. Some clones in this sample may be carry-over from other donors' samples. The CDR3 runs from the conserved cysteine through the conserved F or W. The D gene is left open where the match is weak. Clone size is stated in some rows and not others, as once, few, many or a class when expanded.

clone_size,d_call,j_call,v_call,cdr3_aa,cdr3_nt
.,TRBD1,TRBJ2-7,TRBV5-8,CASRLTHLAFGTGRFYEQYF,TGTGCCAGCAGGTTGACCCACCTTGCTTTCGGGACAGGGCGGTTCTACGAGCAGTACTTC
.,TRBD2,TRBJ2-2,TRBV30,CAWSRGLGVGELFF,TGTGCCTGGAGTAGGGGACTAGGAGTCGGGGAGCTGTTTTTT
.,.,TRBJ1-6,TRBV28,CASSLPVQSSYNSPLHF,TGTGCCAGCAGCCTACCGGTCCAGAGCTCCTATAATTCACCCCTCCACTTT
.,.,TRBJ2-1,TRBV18,CASSPLWEQFF,TGTGCCAGCTCCCCACTCTGGGAGCAGTTCTTC
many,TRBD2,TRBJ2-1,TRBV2,CASSESQTSGYNEQFF,TGTGCCAGCAGTGAATCACAGACTAGCGGATACAATGAGCAGTTCTTC
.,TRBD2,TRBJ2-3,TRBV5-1,CASSSLAGGQADTQYF,TGCGCCAGCAGCTCTCTAGCGGGAGGGCAAGCAGATACGCAGTATTTT
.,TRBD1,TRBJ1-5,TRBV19,CASSILGTGGDQPQHF,TGTGCCAGTAGTATTCTGGGGACAGGGGGCGATCAGCCCCAGCATTTT
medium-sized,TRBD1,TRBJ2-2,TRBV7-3,CASSSTGFASTGELFF,TGTGCCAGCAGCTCGACAGGGTTTGCATCCACCGGGGAGCTGTTTTTT
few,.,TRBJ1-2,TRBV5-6,CASRMKGRAGYGYTF,TGTGCCAGCAGAATGAAGGGGAGGGCTGGGTATGGCTACACCTTC
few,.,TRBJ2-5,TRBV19,CASSEGGAHGTQYF,TGTGCCAGTAGTGAGGGGGGCGCGCACGGGACCCAGTACTTC
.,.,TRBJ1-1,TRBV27,CASSLSGADEAFF,TGTGCCAGCAGTTTATCGGGCGCAGATGAAGCTTTCTTT
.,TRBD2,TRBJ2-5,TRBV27,CASRLAGAGQETQYF,TGTGCCAGCAGACTAGCGGGAGCCGGTCAAGAGACCCAGTACTTC
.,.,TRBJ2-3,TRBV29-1,CSVEGLYSGTDTQYF,TGCAGCGTTGAAGGACTGTATTCCGGCACAGATACGCAGTATTTT
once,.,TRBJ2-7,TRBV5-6,CASSLQGGEQYF,TGTGCCAGCAGCCTTCAGGGAGGCGAGCAGTACTTC
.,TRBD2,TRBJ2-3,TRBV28,CASSRAHLAGGFSSTDTQYF,TGTGCCAGCAGTCGAGCCCATCTAGCGGGAGGGTTCTCTAGCACAGATACGCAGTATTTT
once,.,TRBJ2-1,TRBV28,CASSSRGVHEQFF,TGTGCCAGCAGTTCTAGGGGGGTCCATGAGCAGTTCTTC
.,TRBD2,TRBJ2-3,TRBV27,CASSPTPGGITDTQYF,TGTGCCAGCAGTCCCACCCCGGGAGGGATCACAGATACGCAGTATTTT
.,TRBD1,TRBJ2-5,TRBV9,CASSDNRGGETQYF,TGTGCCAGCAGCGACAACAGGGGTGGGGAGACCCAGTACTTC
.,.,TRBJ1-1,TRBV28,CASSFRLNTEAFF,TGTGCCAGCAGTTTCAGGCTGAACACTGAAGCTTTCTTT
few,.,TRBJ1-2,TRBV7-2,CASSLEAQPGYGYTF,TGTGCCAGCAGCTTAGAGGCCCAGCCCGGTTATGGCTACACCTTC
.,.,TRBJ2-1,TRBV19,CASSMGDFNEQFF,TGTGCCAGTAGTATGGGAGACTTCAATGAGCAGTTCTTC
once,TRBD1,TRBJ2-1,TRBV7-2,CASSSTGTGGNEQFF,TGTGCCAGCAGTTCCACCGGGACAGGGGGCAATGAGCAGTTCTTC
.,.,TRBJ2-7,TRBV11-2,CASSLGIGISYEQYF,TGTGCCAGCAGCTTAGGCATAGGCATTTCTTACGAGCAGTACTTC
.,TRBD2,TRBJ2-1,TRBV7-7,CASSLSGTSSDEQFF,TGTGCCAGCAGCCTATCCGGGACTAGTTCCGATGAGCAGTTCTTC
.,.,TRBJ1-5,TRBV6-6,CASSYSKTGPQHF,TGTGCCAGCAGTTACAGCAAGACTGGGCCCCAGCATTTT
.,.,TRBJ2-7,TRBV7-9,CASSYGGRYEQYF,TGTGCCAGCAGCTACGGCGGTCGCTACGAGCAGTACTTC
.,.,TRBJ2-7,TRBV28,CASSFQGAGYEQYF,TGTGCCAGCAGTTTTCAAGGGGCCGGCTACGAGCAGTACTTC
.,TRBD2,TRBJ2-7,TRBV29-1,CSVQASGSYEQYF,TGCAGCGTTCAGGCTAGCGGCTCCTACGAGCAGTACTTC
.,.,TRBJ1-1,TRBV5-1,CASSLGELNTEAFF,TGCGCCAGCAGCTTGGGTGAACTGAACACTGAAGCTTTCTTT
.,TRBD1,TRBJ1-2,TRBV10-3,CAISGLKTGFYGYTF,TGTGCCATCAGCGGCCTAAAGACAGGGTTCTATGGCTACACCTTC
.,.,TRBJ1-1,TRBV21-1,CASSKRPQGNTEAFF,TGTGCCAGCAGCAAACGGCCCCAGGGGAACACTGAAGCTTTCTTT
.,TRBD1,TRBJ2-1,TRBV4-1,CASSQTHPPDRSSYNEQFF,TGCGCCAGCAGCCAAACACACCCCCCGGACAGGAGCTCCTACAATGAGCAGTTCTTC
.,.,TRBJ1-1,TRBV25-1,CTSRRQSNTEAFF,TGTACCAGCAGGAGACAGTCGAACACTGAAGCTTTCTTT
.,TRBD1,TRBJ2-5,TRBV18,CASSRDSQETQYF,TGTGCCAGCTCACGGGACAGCCAAGAGACCCAGTACTTC
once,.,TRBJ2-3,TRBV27,CASRGDRGTDTQYF,TGTGCCAGCAGGGGGGATCGGGGCACAGATACGCAGTATTTT
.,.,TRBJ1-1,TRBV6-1,CASSEGAVGANTEAFF,TGTGCCAGCAGTGAAGGGGCGGTCGGAGCAAACACTGAAGCTTTCTTT
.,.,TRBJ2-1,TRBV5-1,CASSFGQGEGFF,TGCGCCAGCAGCTTCGGCCAGGGCGAAGGGTTCTTC
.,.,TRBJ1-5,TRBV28,CASSADHNQPQHF,TGTGCCAGCAGTGCGGACCACAATCAGCCCCAGCATTTT
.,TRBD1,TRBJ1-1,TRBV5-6,CASSFRGRHTEAFF,TGTGCCAGCAGCTTCAGGGGGCGCCACACTGAAGCTTTCTTT
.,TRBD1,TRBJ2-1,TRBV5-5,CASSFLDRSYNEQFF,TGTGCCAGCAGCTTTCTGGACAGGTCCTACAATGAGCAGTTCTTC
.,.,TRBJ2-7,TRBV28,CASSSVAGPLIDEQYF,TGTGCCAGCAGTTCAGTCGCGGGCCCGCTAATCGACGAGCAGTACTTC
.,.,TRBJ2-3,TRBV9,CASSGTRSTDTQYF,TGTGCCAGCAGCGGAACCAGGAGCACAGATACGCAGTATTTT
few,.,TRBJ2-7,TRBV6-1,CANPGQITIYEQYF,TGTGCCAACCCGGGACAAATCACCATCTACGAGCAGTACTTC
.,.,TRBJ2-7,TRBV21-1,CASSKGSFPTPRGEQYF,TGTGCCAGCAGCAAAGGAAGTTTCCCAACCCCCCGGGGGGAGCAGTACTTC
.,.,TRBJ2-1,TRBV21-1,CASSKGGLARSYNEQFF,TGTGCCAGCAGCAAAGGTGGACTGGCCCGATCCTACAATGAGCAGTTCTTC
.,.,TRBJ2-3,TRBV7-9,CASSLEGPDTQYF,TGTGCCAGCAGCTTAGAAGGACCAGATACGCAGTATTTT
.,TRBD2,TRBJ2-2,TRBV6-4,CASSVGLAESTGELFF,TGTGCCAGCAGTGTGGGACTAGCGGAGTCCACCGGGGAGCTGTTTTTT
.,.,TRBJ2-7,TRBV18,CASSPLGSSYEQYF,TGTGCCAGCTCACCACTCGGCTCGTCCTACGAGCAGTACTTC
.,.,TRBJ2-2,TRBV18,CASSPLPGTGELFF,TGTGCCAGCTCACCACTACCAGGGACCGGGGAGCTGTTTTTT
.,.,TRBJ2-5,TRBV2,CASSGGTQQETQYF,TGTGCCAGCAGTGGCGGGACACAACAAGAGACCCAGTACTTC